This is a list of T cell receptor beta chains from one sample in a study of regulatory T cells in long-lasting Graves disease. TCRdb re-analysed the multiplex PCR reads in MiXCR, keeping a single row per CDR3 protein. The sample consists of 520,000 or so distinct CDR3 sequences, around 11% of them appearing once. This sample also appeared in a second study, on T cells in Graves' hyperthyroidism and ophthalmopathy.

The specimen was peripheral blood mononuclear cells (PBMCs), collected at new diagnosis, from a patient treated with antithyroid drugs. The receptors were sampled from a woman in her thirties with Graves disease. The CDR3 runs from the conserved cysteine through the conserved F or W. Fields, in order: V gene, J gene, CDR3 length, CDR3 protein.

>TRBV10-3|TRBJ1-4|14
CAISPGQGQEKLFF
>TRBV20-1|TRBJ1-2|14
CSTPSTPSSYGYTF
>TRBV20-1|TRBJ1-2|12
CSASPYTDGYTF
>TRBV18|TRBJ2-1|13
CASSPQGVHEQFF
>TRBV19|TRBJ2-7|15
CASSWRLAGVNEQYF
>TRBV2|TRBJ1-5|15
CASSDNRGFNQPQHF
>TRBV30|TRBJ1-4|15
CAWKTYGTPAEKLFF
>TRBV6-2/TRBV6-3|TRBJ2-7|13
CASRLGQDYEQYF
>TRBV27|TRBJ2-1|17
CASSLNAVDSSYNEQFF
>TRBV19|TRBJ2-2|16
CASSIAQGLNTGELFF
>TRBV10-3|TRBJ2-7|14
CAISESGQEYEQYF
>TRBV2|TRBJ2-5|17
CASSDFPGEGVSETQYF
>TRBV4-3|TRBJ1-5|16
CASSQYLGQSNQPQHF
>TRBV12-3/TRBV12-4|TRBJ1-5|16
CASSLSTSNSNQPQHF
>TRBV5-4|TRBJ2-1|15
CASSFRTILYNEQFF
>TRBV12-3/TRBV12-4|TRBJ2-1|14
CASTPGLAYNEQFF
>TRBV27|TRBJ1-2|21
CASSLLFSGKGGAWDNYGYTF
>TRBV28|TRBJ2-3|16
CASSLASGTERDTQYF
>TRBV28|TRBJ2-7|12
CASRGELNEQYF
>TRBV16|TRBJ1-1|16
CASSPQGTGMNTEAFF
>TRBV27|TRBJ1-6|13
CASSSGQGSALHF
>TRBV4-1|TRBJ2-4|15
CASSHRGQGKNIQYF
>TRBV19|TRBJ2-7|15
CASTPGPGGYYEQYF